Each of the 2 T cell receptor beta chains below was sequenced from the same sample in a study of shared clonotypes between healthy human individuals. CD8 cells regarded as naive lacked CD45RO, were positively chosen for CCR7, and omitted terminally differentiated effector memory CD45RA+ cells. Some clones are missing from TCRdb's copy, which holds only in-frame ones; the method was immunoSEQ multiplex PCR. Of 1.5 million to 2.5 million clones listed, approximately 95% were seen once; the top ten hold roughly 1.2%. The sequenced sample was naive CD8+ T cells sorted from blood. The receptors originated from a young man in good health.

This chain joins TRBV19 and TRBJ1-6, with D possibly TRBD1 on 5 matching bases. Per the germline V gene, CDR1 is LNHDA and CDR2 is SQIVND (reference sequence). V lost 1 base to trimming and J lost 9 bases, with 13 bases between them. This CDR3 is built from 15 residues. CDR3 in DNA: TGTGCCAGTAGTATAGGGGACCCATCTAGTTCACCCCTCCACTTT. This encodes CASSIGDPSSSPLHF.

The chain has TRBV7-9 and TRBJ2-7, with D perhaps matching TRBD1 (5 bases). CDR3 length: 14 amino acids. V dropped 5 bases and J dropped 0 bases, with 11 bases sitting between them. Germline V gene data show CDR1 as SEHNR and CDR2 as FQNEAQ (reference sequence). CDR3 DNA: TGTGCCAGCAGCACGCCGACAGCCTCCTACGAGCAGTACTTC. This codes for CASSTPTASYEQYF.